This record concerns one TCR beta chain sequence. V was cut by 5 bases and J by 6 bases, with 14 bases left in between. The germline CDR1 and CDR2 sequences are SEHNR and FQNEAQ (reference sequence). CDR3 length: 14 residues. TCRdb keeps only in-frame clones here, not all; method: immunoSEQ multiplex PCR. The sample yields over a million clones, roughly 97% seen once. These data belong to a study of shared clonotypes between healthy human individuals. This sequence joins TRBV7-9 and TRBJ2-1; D remains ambiguous. The clonotype was recovered from a man aged 25 to 40 in good health. Sequencing used naive CD4+ T cells sorted from blood. Subset specified: CD45RA+ positively selected. The CDR3 here is CASSGDSVANEQFF. DNA for the CDR3: TGTGCCAGCAGCGGCGATTCCGTGGCCAATGAGCAGTTCTTC.